Below, 21 T cell receptor beta chains from the same sample are listed, as sequenced in a study of shared clonotypes between healthy human individuals. TCRdb's copy holds only in-frame clones and misses some; the assay was immunoSEQ multiplex PCR. The table has about 980,000 clones, less than 85% seen once; the top ten hold about 1.5%. The sample taken for sequencing was memory CD4+ T cells sorted from blood. The subset here: CD45RA-negative fraction. The receptors originated from a man in his late teens or twenties in good health.

This clone was seen only a few times. J is TRBJ1-1 and V is TRBV18; 11 nucleotides align to TRBD1. The germline V gene encodes CDR1 KGHSH and CDR2 LQKENI. V was pared by 3 bases and J by 12 bases, with 9 bases of the junction left unmatched. The CDR3 sequence is 14 residues long. The CDR3 sequence is CASSPPTGTGGSFF. The CDR3 nucleotides are TGTGCCAGCTCACCGCCAACCGGGACAGGGGGATCTTTCTTT. The whole variable domain, filled in from reference TRBV18 and TRBJ1-1, reads NAGVMQNPRHLVRRRGQEARLRCSPMKGHSHVYWYRQLPEEGLKFMVYLQKENIIDESGMPKERFSAEFPKEGPSILRIQQVVRGDSAAYFCASSPPTGTGGSFFGQGTRLTVV.

This sequence joins TRBV30 and TRBJ1-3; D gene unclear. From germline, CDR1 is GTSNPN and CDR2 SVGIG (reference sequence). This CDR3 is built from 14 residues. V lost 1 base to trimming and J lost 4 bases, with 11 bases between them. CDR3 DNA: TGTGCCTGGAGTGGGCACCAAGGGGGAAACACCATATATTTT. Its translation: CAWSGHQGGNTIYF.

This clone was recorded a few times. Distinct nucleotide sequences in the sample also encode this CDR3. The rearrangement links TRBV10-1 to TRBJ2-3; unclear D gene. The CDR3 spans 12 residues. The ends were cut back, 0 bases at V and 9 bases at J, with 7 bases in the middle. Germline V gene lookup returns CDR1 WNHNN and CDR2 SYGVQD (reference sequence). The CDR3 coding sequence is TGCGCCAGCAGTGAGTCCCTGGGGACGCAGTATTTT. This gives the protein CASSESLGTQYF.

V is TRBV10-3 and J is TRBJ1-4; the D is unclear. Trimming left V 6 bases short and J 3 bases short, with 11 bases between. CDR1 and CDR2 (germline): ENHRY, SYGVKD. The CDR3 is 14 amino acids. CDR3 residues: CAISETAANEKLFF. CDR3 DNA: TGTGCCATCAGCGAGACCGCCGCTAATGAAAAACTGTTTTTT.

The rearrangement links TRBV30 to TRBJ1-1; no definite D call. CDR3 length: 13 amino acids. Trimming pared 1 base from V and 3 bases from J, leaving 9 bases between. CDR1 is GTSNPN, CDR2 SVGIG, per germline (reference sequence). CDR3 in amino acids: CAWSASGDTEAFF. The DNA of the CDR3 is TGTGCCTGGAGTGCCAGTGGAGACACTGAAGCTTTCTTT.

V usage is TRBV19 and J usage is TRBJ1-2, with 9 bases aligning to TRBD1. CDR1 and CDR2 (germline): LNHDA, SQIVND (reference sequence). The CDR3 covers 15 residues. The trim removed 5 bases at V and 2 bases at J, leaving 6 bases unmatched. The DNA of the CDR3 is TGTGCCAGTAGTCGCACAGGGGGCGCGAACTATGGCTACACCTTC. Its protein product is CASSRTGGANYGYTF.

This clone occurred once. This sequence joins TRBV7-9 and TRBJ2-5; 7 bases are shared with TRBD2. The CDR3 is made up of 15 amino acids. V dropped 5 bases and J dropped 1; count of bases not matched to a gene: 7. Germline CDR1 SEHNR, CDR2 FQNEAQ (reference sequence). The DNA for the CDR3 is TGTGCCAGCAGCCCCGGGACTAAACCCCAAGAGACCCAGTACTTC. Its translation: CASSPGTKPQETQYF.

The chain has TRBV19 and TRBJ2-7; TRBD2 is a possible D gene (6 bases). Germline CDR1 reads LNHDA; CDR2 reads SQIVND (reference sequence). Trimming left V 10 bases short and J 3 bases short, with 19 bases between. The CDR3 spans 14 residues. The DNA of the CDR3 is TGTGCCACTCGTCGGGCCCCGGGGGACTACGAGCAGTACTTC. Residues: CATRRAPGDYEQYF.

The chain recombines TRBV4-3 with TRBJ2-4; the D is unclear. The germline V gene encodes CDR1 LGHNA and CDR2 YSLEER. CDR3 length: 13 residues. V was shortened by 0 bases and J by 4 bases, with 4 bases between the two germline ends. The CDR3 here is CASSQDWKNIQYF. For the CDR3, the DNA is TGCGCCAGCAGCCAAGACTGGAAAAACATTCAGTACTTC.

The CDR3 bases are TGTGCCAGCAGCCTTCCCGGGACAGGGGGCTACGAGCAGTACTTC. As protein: CASSLPGTGGYEQYF. This rearrangement joins TRBV14 to TRBJ2-7, with 11 positions matching TRBD1. The CDR3 covers 15 residues. Germline V gives CDR1 SGHDN, CDR2 FVKESK. The ends lost 4 bases at V and 3 bases at J; junction bases unmatched: 5.

The chain is built from TRBV7-9 and TRBJ2-7, with D possibly called TRBD1 or TRBD2 (5 bases each). V was cut by 3 bases and J by 0 bases, with 9 bases left in between. The CDR3 length is 14 residues. Germline V lookup: CDR1 SEHNR, CDR2 FQNEAQ (reference sequence). The CDR3 nucleotides are TGTGCCAGCAGCTTCGGGGCCTCCTCCTACGAGCAGTACTTC. Its protein is CASSFGASSYEQYF.

The CDR3 nucleotides read TGTGCCAGCCAGGCAGGCCGGGTTGAAGCTTTCTTT. Protein product: CASQAGRVEAFF. V is TRBV19 and J is TRBJ1-1; D ambiguous. This CDR3 is 12 amino acids long. Germline V CDR1 and CDR2: LNHDA, SQIVND (reference sequence). The germline V and J ends were trimmed by 9 bases and 7 bases, with 15 bases remaining between them.

J is TRBJ1-1 and V is TRBV11-2; D may be TRBD1 (5 bases). Trimming removed 1 base at V and 1 base at J, with 7 bases between. This CDR3 spans 14 amino acids. Germline V gene lookup returns CDR1 SGHAT and CDR2 FQNNGV. CDR3 sequence: CASSLGGKNTEAFF. Here the CDR3 DNA reads TGTGCCAGCAGCTTAGGGGGCAAGAACACTGAAGCTTTCTTT.

This clone appeared a single time. The V gene is TRBV2, the J gene TRBJ2-2, with 8 positions matching TRBD2. Germline V gene lookup returns CDR1 SNHLY and CDR2 FYNNEI. This CDR3 has 14 amino acids. V lost 7 bases, J lost 1 base, and 2 bases stayed unmatched. This CDR3 reads CASMLAGNTGELFF. CDR3 bases: TGTGCCAGCATGCTAGCGGGGAACACCGGGGAGCTGTTTTTT.

A few counts support this clone. This chain connects TRBV14 to TRBJ2-5; D not certain. V was pared by 1 base and J by 5 bases, with 8 bases between. Germline V gene lookup returns CDR1 SGHDN and CDR2 FVKESK. The CDR3 is 13 residues long. CDR3 sequence: CASSQGSLETQYF. Here the CDR3 DNA reads TGTGCCAGCAGCCAAGGGTCGTTGGAGACCCAGTACTTC.

The DNA for the CDR3 is TGTGCCAGCAGCTGGGCAGCTAACGAGCAGTACTTC. It is translated as CASSWAANEQYF. V usage is TRBV7-9 and J usage is TRBJ2-7; D uncertain. Trimming stripped 4 bases from V and 5 bases from J, with 9 bases between. This CDR3 contains 12 residues. CDR1 and CDR2 from the germline V gene are SEHNR and FQNEAQ (reference sequence).

This clone appeared a single time. This rearrangement joins TRBV10-3 to TRBJ2-7; D might be TRBD2 (6 bases). This CDR3 is 12 amino acids long. CDR1 and CDR2 from the germline V gene are ENHRY and SYGVKD. V shed 6 bases and J shed 5 bases, with 11 bases lying between them. CDR3: CAIRGLANEQYF. The CDR3 coding sequence is TGTGCCATCAGGGGACTGGCAAACGAGCAGTACTTC.

The V gene is TRBV5-6, the J gene TRBJ1-5; maybe TRBD1 (5 bases). Germline V gene sequence: CDR1 SGHDT, CDR2 YYEEEE. The V and J ends lost 5 bases and 2 bases respectively, with 14 bases between them. The CDR3 length is 15 residues. The CDR3 sequence: CASRAWGIGNQPQHF. CDR3 DNA sequence: TGTGCCAGCAGGGCCTGGGGGATTGGCAATCAGCCCCAGCATTTT.

The CDR3 sequence is CASSARAGELFF. The CDR3 DNA is TGTGCCAGCAGCGCCCGCGCCGGGGAGCTGTTTTTT. This chain links TRBV7-2 with TRBJ2-2; unclear D gene. V was shortened by 5 bases and J by 6 bases, with 7 bases between the two germline ends. CDR3 size: 12 residues. The germline V gene encodes CDR1 SGHTA and CDR2 FQGNSA.

This sequence joins TRBV29-1 and TRBJ2-4; TRBD1 agrees at 8 bases. The V segment lost 7 bases and the J segment 7 bases; nucleotides outside the gene matches: 3. Germline V lookup: CDR1 SQVTM, CDR2 ANQGSEA. There are 11 residues in the CDR3. The CDR3: CSGGQVNIQYF. CDR3 DNA: TGCAGCGGGGGACAGGTGAACATTCAGTACTTC.

The rearrangement links TRBV7-2 to TRBJ2-1, with D maybe TRBD2 (6 bases). Germline CDR1 SGHTA, CDR2 FQGNSA. CDR3 length: 14 amino acids. Trimming pared 5 bases from V and 5 bases from J, leaving 13 bases between. The CDR3 DNA reads TGTGCCAGCAGCCCGGGGACTTCTAACAATGAGCAGTTCTTC. Translated, it gives CASSPGTSNNEQFF.